This T cell receptor (beta chain) was sequenced in a study of T cell repertoires in cytomegalovirus infection (dated by TCRdb to the late 2010s). Background on the whole study: Donor HLA type was relevant to the analysis, because carriage of CMV infection together with the matching HLA type was indicated by public TCR beta signatures.

Trimming removed 0 bases from V and 8 bases from J, leaving 10 bases between the germline ends. For CDR1 and CDR2, the germline V gene (reference sequence) lists MNHNY and SVGAGI. There are 13 amino acids in the CDR3, from cysteine to phenylalanine inclusive. Of the read, only the CDR3 DNA is kept; its 39 bases are in frame from base 1. The listed sequencing device is Illumina HiSeq 1500. Clones were called with MiXCR by TCRdb after fastp trimmed the public reads at Q25, and only in-frame beta chains were retained. Merged by CDR3 protein, the rows form single entries marked with the most common genes and DNA. In all, the sample holds approximately 250,000 distinct CDR3 sequences, and over 20% of those were seen once. The ten largest clones represent over 15% of the sample. What the authors observed across the whole study: In both this cohort and an independent cohort of 352 donors, the cumulative frequency of public TCR beta family members distinguished carriers of CMV infection plus the relevant HLA type. The ex vivo response was dominated by HLA-C-restricted CMV-specific TCR beta clonotypes, and the single most frequent clonotype in two of eight donors was supplied by these HLA-C-restricted clonotypes.

This clonotype appeared many times. Its antigen has not been determined. Base qualities are not recorded, but no much larger clone differs from it by a single base. Sequences were obtained from CD8+ T cells from PBMCs. The TCR originated in a human donor in good health (CMV status not recorded). Some clones in this sample may be carry-over from other donors' samples. Recombination connected TRBV6-6 to TRBJ1-1; no D segment can be confidently identified. The nucleotide sequence is TGTGCCAGCAGTTACTCCCCCGACCGCGAAGCTTTCTTT. Translated, this gives CASSYSPDREAFF.